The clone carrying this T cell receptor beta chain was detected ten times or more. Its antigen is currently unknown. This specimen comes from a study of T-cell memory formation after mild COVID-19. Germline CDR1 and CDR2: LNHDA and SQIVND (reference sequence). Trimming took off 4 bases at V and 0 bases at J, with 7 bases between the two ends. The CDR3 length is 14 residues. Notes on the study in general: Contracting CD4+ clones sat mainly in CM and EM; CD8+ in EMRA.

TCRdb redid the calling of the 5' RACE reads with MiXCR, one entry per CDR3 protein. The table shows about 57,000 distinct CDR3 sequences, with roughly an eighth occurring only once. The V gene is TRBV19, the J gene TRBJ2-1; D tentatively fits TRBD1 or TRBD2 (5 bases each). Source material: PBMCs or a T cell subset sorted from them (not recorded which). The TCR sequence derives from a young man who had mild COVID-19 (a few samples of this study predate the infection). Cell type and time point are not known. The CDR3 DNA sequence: TGTGCCAGTAGTACAGGGAGCTCCTACAATGAGCAGTTCTTC. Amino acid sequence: CASSTGSSYNEQFF. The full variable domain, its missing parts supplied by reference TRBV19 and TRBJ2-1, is DGGITQSPKYLFRKEGQNVTLSCEQNLNHDAMYWYRQDPGQGLRLIYYSQIVNDFQKGDIAEGYSVSREKKESFPLTVTSAQKNPTAFYLCASSTGSSYNEQFFGPGTRLTVL.